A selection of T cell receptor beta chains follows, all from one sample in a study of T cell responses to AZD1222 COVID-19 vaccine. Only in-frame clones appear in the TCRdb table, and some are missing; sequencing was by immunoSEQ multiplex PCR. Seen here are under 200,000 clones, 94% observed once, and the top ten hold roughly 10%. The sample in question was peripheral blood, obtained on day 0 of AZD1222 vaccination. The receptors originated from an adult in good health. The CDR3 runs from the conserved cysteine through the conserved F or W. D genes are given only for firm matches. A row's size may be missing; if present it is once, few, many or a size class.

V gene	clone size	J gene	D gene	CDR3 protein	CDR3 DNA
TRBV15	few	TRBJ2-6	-	CATSNTGTGANVLTF	TGTGCCACCAGCAATACAGGGACTGGGGCCAACGTCCTGACTTTC
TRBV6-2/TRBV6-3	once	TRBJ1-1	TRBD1	CASSYLTGGLNTEAFF	TGTGCCAGCAGTTACTTAACAGGGGGCCTCAATACTGAAGCTTTCTTT
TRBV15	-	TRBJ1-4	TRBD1	CATSSPRGTGREKLFF	TGTGCCACCAGCTCCCCCCGGGGGACAGGGAGGGAAAAACTGTTTTTT
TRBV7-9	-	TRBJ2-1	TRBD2	CASSLAGGPVDEQFF	TGTGCCAGCAGCTTAGCGGGAGGGCCTGTGGATGAGCAGTTCTTC
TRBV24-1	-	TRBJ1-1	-	CATSDGWSAFF	TGTGCCACCAGTGATGGGTGGTCCGCTTTCTTT
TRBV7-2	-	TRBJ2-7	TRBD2	CASSFSEGLGLAGAHEQYF	TGTGCCAGCAGCTTCTCCGAGGGGCTGGGACTAGCGGGAGCCCACGAGCAGTACTTC
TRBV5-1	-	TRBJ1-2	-	CAILSRDGYTF	TGCGCCATATTAAGCAGGGATGGCTACACCTTC
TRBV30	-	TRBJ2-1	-	CAWEQRAGSDNEQFF	TGTGCCTGGGAGCAGAGGGCGGGTTCGGACAATGAGCAGTTCTTC
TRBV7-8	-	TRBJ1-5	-	CASSFLGTGAVNQPQHF	TGTGCCAGCAGCTTCCTCGGGACCGGGGCCGTAAATCAGCCCCAGCATTTT
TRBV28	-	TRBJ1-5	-	CASSSGNQPQHF	TGTGCCAGCAGCTCGGGCAATCAGCCCCAGCATTTT
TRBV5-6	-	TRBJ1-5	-	CASSIGPGSNQPQHF	TGTGCCAGCAGCATTGGACCGGGGAGCAATCAGCCCCAGCATTTT
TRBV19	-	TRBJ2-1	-	CASTGSSYEQFF	TGTGCCAGTACCGGCTCCTCATATGAGCAGTTCTTC
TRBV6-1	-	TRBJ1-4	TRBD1	CASSELTGGNEKLFF	TGTGCCAGCAGTGAACTGACAGGGGGTAATGAAAAACTGTTTTTT